The 22 T cell receptor beta chains below were found in one sample sequenced in a study of T cells expressing NK-cell markers. TCRdb derives one entry per CDR3 protein from the 5' RACE reads, leaving out DNA. This listing includes more than 120,000 distinct CDR3 sequences. The sequencing input was blood T cells: a sorted CD56 or NKG2C T cell subset, CD4+ or CD8+ T cells, or bulk PBMC T cells (not recorded which). The receptors derive from a man younger than 30 in good health.

The rearrangement uses TRBV12-3 or TRBV12-4 and TRBJ2-1. The CDR3 sequence is 13 residues long. The CDR3 loop is CASSFSWLGEQFF.

The chain joins TRBV25-1 to TRBJ2-1. CDR1 is MGHDK, CDR2 SYGVNS, per germline. The CDR3 covers 12 residues. CDR3 amino acids: CASSSNVYEQFF.

CDR3 sequence reads: CASSLPGQEVYGYTF. The chain employs TRBV5-4 and TRBJ1-2; the D gene TCRdb calls, TRBD1, cannot be checked with no DNA. CDR1 is SGHNT and CDR2 is YYREEE in the germline V gene (reference sequence). The CDR3 has 15 residues.

The gene calls are TRBV5-1 and TRBJ2-5; no DNA is available, so the TRBD2 call from TCRdb remains unchecked. The CDR3 covers 14 residues. CDR1 and CDR2 (germline): SGHRS, YFSETQ. The CDR3: CASGPKLAEETQYF.

V usage is TRBV6-1 and J usage is TRBJ2-1; checking the TCRdb D call of TRBD2 is not possible without DNA. From germline, CDR1 is MNHNS and CDR2 SASEGT. This CDR3 is built from 15 residues. The CDR3 is CASKRGSSSYNEQFF.

The chain couples TRBV7-9 to TRBJ1-1. CDR3 length equals 15 residues. Germline CDR1 and CDR2: SEHNR and FQNEAQ (reference sequence). The CDR3 is CASSLVPAYNTEAFF.

The genes are TRBV12-3 or TRBV12-4 and TRBJ1-2. This CDR3 spans 13 amino acids. The CDR3 spells CASRGDGNYGYTF.

The V and J genes are TRBV29-1 and TRBJ2-2; absent DNA, TCRdb's TRBD2 call cannot be checked. The CDR3 sequence is 12 residues long. Germline assignment: CDR1 SQVTM and CDR2 ANQGSEA. This CDR3 is CSGRAYTGELFF.

The gene calls are TRBV15 and TRBJ2-3; without DNA, the TCRdb call of TRBD1 cannot be checked. The CDR3 is 17 amino acids. Germline V lookup: CDR1 LNHNV, CDR2 YYDKDF (reference sequence). The CDR3 region is CATSRDFPGVDTDTQYF.

This chain links TRBV3-1 with TRBJ2-1; no DNA is available, so the TRBD1 call from TCRdb remains unchecked. The germline gives CDR1 LGHDT, CDR2 YNNKEL (reference sequence). The CDR3 loop spans 16 amino acids. The CDR3: CASSFDTGGADNEQFF.

J is TRBJ2-7 and V is TRBV5-6; there is no DNA to check the TCRdb D call of TRBD2. The CDR3 sequence is 14 residues long. Germline V CDR1 and CDR2: SGHDT, YYEEEE. CDR3 loop: CASSPGGRVYEQYF.

CDR3: CASSLASGYSYEQYF. J is TRBJ2-7 and V is TRBV12-3 or TRBV12-4; TCRdb returns TRBD2, unconfirmable since there is no DNA. This CDR3 region has 15 residues.

This sequence joins TRBV5-1 and TRBJ2-2. Germline CDR1 and CDR2: SGHRS and YFSETQ. This CDR3 has 12 amino acids. CDR3 region: CASSPRAGELFF. The full variable domain, rest sourced from reference TRBV5-1 and TRBJ2-2, is KAGVTQTPRYLIKTRGQQVTLSCSPISGHRSVSWYQQTPGQGLQFLFEYFSETQRNKGNFPGRFSGRQFSNSRSEMNVSTLELGDSALYLCASSPRAGELFFGEGSRLTVL.

The chain couples TRBV2 to TRBJ1-4; TCRdb names TRBD1, which stays unverified in the absence of DNA. This CDR3 has 13 residues. CDR1 is SNHLY and CDR2 is FYNNEI in the germline V gene. The CDR3 here is CASSDRGNEKLFF.

The chain joins TRBV19 to TRBJ2-1; TCRdb returns TRBD1, unconfirmable since there is no DNA. The germline V gene encodes CDR1 LNHDA and CDR2 SQIVND (reference sequence). CDR3 length: 15 residues. The CDR3 is CASSIGPTGYNEQFF.

The rearrangement links TRBV12-3 or TRBV12-4 to TRBJ1-1; the TCRdb call, TRBD1, lacks DNA for checking. The CDR3 has 15 residues. CDR3 amino acids: CASSLVGRGNTEAFF.

The chain is built from TRBV11-2 and TRBJ2-2; TCRdb calls TRBD1, which cannot be checked without DNA. Germline CDR1 is SGHAT and CDR2 is FQNNGV. This CDR3 contains 14 residues. The CDR3 region is CASLGTVNTGELFF.

This chain uses TRBV29-1 with TRBJ1-2; TCRdb's D call of TRBD1 is untestable without DNA. The CDR3 has 15 amino acids. From germline, CDR1 is SQVTM and CDR2 ANQGSEA. CDR3 residues: CSSAPGDLDLYGYTF.

The gene calls are TRBV4-1 and TRBJ2-5; absent DNA, TCRdb's TRBD2 call cannot be checked. Germline CDR1 reads MGHRA; CDR2 reads YSYEKL. The CDR3 has 15 amino acids. Here the CDR3 reads CASSQLSGREETQYF.

The V gene is TRBV5-5, the J gene TRBJ1-5; lacking DNA, the TRBD1 call made by TCRdb goes unchecked. This CDR3 has 15 amino acids. Germline-derived CDR1 and CDR2 are SGHKS and YYEKEE (reference sequence). This CDR3 is CASSTGDSGNQPQHF.

The chain is built from TRBV2 and TRBJ2-1; TCRdb's D call of TRBD2 is untestable without DNA. Germline lookup yields CDR1 SNHLY and CDR2 FYNNEI. The CDR3 has 14 amino acids. CDR3 residues: CASSGLAGGMEQFF.

This sequence joins TRBV6-1 and TRBJ2-1; TCRdb indicates TRBD2, and absent DNA this call remains unverified. From germline, CDR1 is MNHNS and CDR2 SASEGT. The CDR3 is made up of 18 amino acids. The CDR3 sequence is CASQKGASAYSSYNEQFF.